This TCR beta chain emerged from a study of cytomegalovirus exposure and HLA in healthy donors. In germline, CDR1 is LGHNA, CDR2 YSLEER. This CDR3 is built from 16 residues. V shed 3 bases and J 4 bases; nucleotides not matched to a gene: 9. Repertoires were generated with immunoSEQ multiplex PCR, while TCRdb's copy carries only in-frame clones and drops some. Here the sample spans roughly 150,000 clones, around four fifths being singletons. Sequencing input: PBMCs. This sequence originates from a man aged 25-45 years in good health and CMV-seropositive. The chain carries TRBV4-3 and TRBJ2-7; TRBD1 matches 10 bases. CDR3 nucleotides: TGCGCCAGCAGCCAGAACCGGGACAGGGGTAGGTACGAGCAGTACTTC. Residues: CASSQNRDRGRYEQYF.